Following are 32 T cell receptor beta chains from one sample sequenced in a study of response to subunit inactivated influenza vaccine. TCRdb called the RT-PCR reads again in MiXCR, with one record for every CDR3 protein. The sample holds about 500,000 distinct CDR3 sequences, 15% to 20% seen once. Material: CD4+ T cells sorted from PBMCs, obtained roughly 24 months after vaccination. The receptor set was obtained from a man between 50 and 75 years old who received an inactivated influenza vaccine.

This clonotype was counted a few times. The chain couples TRBV12-3 or TRBV12-4 to TRBJ2-3, with 10 bases identical to TRBD1. The CDR3 is 17 residues long. J was trimmed by 3 bases and V by 5 bases; bases with no gene match: 11. In DNA, the CDR3 is TGTGCCAGCAGTCCCGTCCCGGGACAGGGGAGGACAGATACGCAGTATTTT. Its translation: CASSPVPGQGRTDTQYF.

The chain has TRBV5-1 and TRBJ2-7; no clear D gene. With 7 bases removed from V and 7 bases from J, the gap between germline ends came to 18 bases. The germline V gene has CDR1 SGHRS and CDR2 YFSETQ. The CDR3 loop spans 13 amino acids. Here the CDR3 DNA reads TGCGCCAGCTATGACGGCCCCTGGGATGAGCAGTACTTC. Translating gives CASYDGPWDEQYF.

Here the CDR3 reads CASSGHANQPQHF. The DNA for the CDR3 is TGTGCCAGCAGCGGACACGCCAATCAGCCCCAGCATTTT. The chain recombines TRBV2 with TRBJ1-5; a weak D match, TRBD1 (5 bases). V gave up 6 bases and J gave up 3 bases, with 9 bases separating them. This CDR3 contains 13 residues. From germline, CDR1 is SNHLY and CDR2 FYNNEI.

The J gene is TRBJ1-2, the V gene TRBV5-5; 7 bases agree with TRBD1. The germline gives CDR1 SGHKS, CDR2 YYEKEE (reference sequence). Trimming cost V 2 bases and J 6 bases; bases outside gene matches: 4. The CDR3 contains 13 residues. The CDR3 region is CASSFRQGNGYTF. DNA for the CDR3: TGTGCCAGCAGCTTCAGACAGGGAAATGGCTACACCTTC. Full variable domain (rest looked up from reference TRBV5-5 and TRBJ1-2): DAGVTQSPTHLIKTRGQQVTLRCSPISGHKSVSWYQQVLGQGPQFIFQYYEKEERGRGNFPDRFSARQFPNYSSELNVNALLLGDSALYLCASSFRQGNGYTFGSGTRLTVV.

The chain joins TRBV12-3 or TRBV12-4 to TRBJ1-1; D not resolved. The CDR3 length is 13 residues. V lost 6 bases and J 5 bases, leaving 13 bases between the germline ends. As DNA, the CDR3 is TGTGCCAGCAGCTGGTCGGAAGGGACTGAAGCTTTCTTT. Translating it yields CASSWSEGTEAFF.

As for this clonotype: A much more abundant neighbour one base away suggests this may be a read error. The genes are TRBV28 and TRBJ2-7; D remains ambiguous. In germline, CDR1 is MDHEN, CDR2 SYDVKM. V lost 3 bases and J 3 bases, leaving 6 bases between the germline ends. The length of the CDR3 is 12 residues. DNA of the CDR3: TGTGCCAGCAGTTTCATGAACTACGAGCAGTACTTC. As protein: CASSFMNYEQYF.

This rearrangement joins TRBV7-6 to TRBJ2-1; 10 bases are a match to TRBD2. Trimming took 4 bases from V and 6 from J; bases not matched to a gene: 6. Germline V gene data show CDR1 as SGHVS and CDR2 as FNYEAQ. The length of the CDR3 is 15 residues. The CDR3: CASSSLGLARNEQFF. The CDR3 DNA is TGTGCCAGCAGCTCCCTGGGACTAGCGCGCAATGAGCAGTTCTTC.

This clonotype has only a few counts. V is TRBV6-5 and J is TRBJ1-4; D gene uncertain. Germline V CDR1 and CDR2: MNHEY, SVGAGI. The CDR3 loop spans 15 amino acids. The V and J ends lost 4 bases and 3 bases respectively, with 12 bases between them. CDR3 bases: TGTGCCAGCAGTTCCCCAGGACTGCCTAATGAAAAACTGTTTTTT. This gives the protein CASSSPGLPNEKLFF.

The genes are TRBV15 and TRBJ2-7, with 12 bases fitting TRBD2. Germline V gene sequence: CDR1 LNHNV, CDR2 YYDKDF (reference sequence). V dropped 2 bases and J dropped 5; count of bases not matched to a gene: 1. The CDR3 is 14 residues long. CDR3 sequence (DNA): TGTGCCACCAGCAGACGACTAGCGGGGGACGAGCAGTACTTC. This translates into CATSRRLAGDEQYF.

The chain recombines TRBV11-1 with TRBJ1-1, with D possibly TRBD1 on 6 matching bases. Germline CDR1 is SGHAT and CDR2 is FQDESV (reference sequence). The CDR3 loop spans 17 amino acids. Trimming removed 4 bases at V and 1 base at J, with 19 bases between. The CDR3 DNA sequence: TGTGCCAGCAGCTCACCAGGGAGTGGACAGAAGAACACTGAAGCTTTCTTT. Encoded protein: CASSSPGSGQKNTEAFF.

The rearrangement links TRBV12-3 or TRBV12-4 to TRBJ2-7; a possible D gene is TRBD1 (5 bases). Trimming stripped 6 bases from V and 6 bases from J, with 12 bases between. The CDR3 totals 12 residues. The chain's CDR3 is CASSPHRSEQYF. The CDR3 bases are TGTGCCAGCAGCCCCCACAGGAGCGAGCAGTACTTC.

As DNA, the CDR3 is TGTGCCAGCAGCCGGGAACTAGCGGGAGTCTCCTACAATGAGCAGTTCTTC. Translating gives CASSRELAGVSYNEQFF. The V and J genes are TRBV3-1 and TRBJ2-1; 11 nucleotides agree with TRBD2. The CDR3 is made up of 17 amino acids. Germline V gene data show CDR1 as LGHDT and CDR2 as YNNKEL (reference sequence). J lost 0 bases, V lost 4 bases, and 5 bases had no gene match.

J is TRBJ1-1 and V is TRBV20-1; D gene uncertain. The germline gives CDR1 DFQATT, CDR2 SNEGSKA (reference sequence). CDR3 size: 11 residues. The ends were cut back, 4 bases at V and 1 base at J, with 4 bases in the middle. The CDR3 sequence: CSANRNTEAFF. CDR3 in DNA: TGCAGTGCTAACAGGAACACTGAAGCTTTCTTT.

This clonotype has just a few counts. The chain links TRBV12-3 or TRBV12-4 to TRBJ2-7; D is perhaps TRBD2 (7 bases). V lost 2 bases to trimming and J lost 5 bases, with 10 bases between them. This CDR3 has 13 amino acids. Here the CDR3 reads CASSLRGGHEQYF. The CDR3 bases are TGTGCCAGCAGTTTAAGGGGGGGCCACGAGCAGTACTTC.

This clonotype was detected a few times. The chain joins TRBV6-5 to TRBJ2-2; 10 nucleotides line up with TRBD2. V lost 4 bases and J lost 6; bases outside the gene matches: 8. The germline gives CDR1 MNHEY, CDR2 SVGAGI. This CDR3 is 16 amino acids long. The CDR3 nucleotides read TGTGCCAGCAGTTGGGTACTAGCGGGGACCCCCGGGGAGCTGTTTTTT. It yields the protein CASSWVLAGTPGELFF.

This chain uses TRBV6-2 or TRBV6-3 with TRBJ1-1, with D tentatively TRBD1 (5 bases). The CDR3 contains 14 residues. CDR1 MNHEY and CDR2 SVGEGT come from the germline V gene. The V end was cut by 2 bases, the J end by 5 bases, with 12 bases between. The CDR3 coding sequence is TGTGCCAGCAGTTACGGGGGTATTGGTACTGAAGCTTTCTTT. It codes for CASSYGGIGTEAFF.

J is TRBJ2-5 and V is TRBV7-8; possible D gene TRBD1, 5 bases. The CDR3 covers 13 residues. Germline CDR1 reads SGHVS; CDR2 reads FQNEAQ. Deletions cut 10 bases from V and 5 bases from J, with 17 bases between. CDR3 residues: CAIRPWGIETQYF. The DNA of the CDR3 is TGTGCCATCCGACCCTGGGGCATTGAGACCCAGTACTTC. Supplemented by reference TRBV7-8 and TRBJ2-5, the full variable domain reads GAGVSQSPRYKVAKRGQDVALRCDPISGHVSLFWYQQALGQGPEFLTYFQNEAQLDKSGLPSDRFFAERPEGSVSTLKIQRTQQEDSAVYLCAIRPWGIETQYFGPGTRLLVL.

In its sample, this clonotype was seen a few times. The chain has TRBV20-1 and TRBJ2-7; TRBD2 matches 15 bases. V trimming: 0 bases; J trimming: 6 bases; junction bases outside the gene matches: 3. The germline V gene has CDR1 DFQATT and CDR2 SNEGSKA (reference sequence). The CDR3 loop spans 15 amino acids. The DNA of the CDR3 is TGCAGTGCTAGAGATTGGACTAGCGGGGGGGCCGAGCAGTACTTC. It yields the protein CSARDWTSGGAEQYF.

The chain recombines TRBV19 with TRBJ2-2; 11 bases line up with TRBD2. The CDR3 has 14 amino acids. V lost 10 bases and J lost 9; bases outside the gene matches: 10. CDR1 and CDR2 from the germline V gene are LNHDA and SQIVND (reference sequence). The CDR3 protein is CATNSGGGARELFF. The CDR3, as DNA: TGTGCCACCAATAGCGGGGGGGGAGCCAGGGAGCTGTTTTTT.

The CDR3 sequence is CASRRQGALETQYF. CDR3 in DNA: TGTGCCAGCAGGAGACAGGGGGCTCTGGAGACCCAGTACTTC. V gene TRBV12-3 or TRBV12-4 combines with J gene TRBJ2-5; 10 nucleotides align to TRBD1. V lost 6 bases, J lost 5 bases, and 6 bases stayed unmatched. The CDR3 contains 14 residues.

The chain has TRBV20-1 and TRBJ2-2; 13 bases match TRBD2. The junction had 3 bases not matched to a gene; V was cut back by 2 bases and J by 3 bases. Per germline, CDR1 DFQATT and CDR2 SNEGSKA (reference sequence). This CDR3 is 16 amino acids long. Here the CDR3 DNA reads TGCAGTGCTAGACCGACTAGCGGGGGGTACACCGGGGAGCTGTTTTTT. It is translated as CSARPTSGGYTGELFF.

The V and J genes are TRBV12-3 or TRBV12-4 and TRBJ2-7; maybe TRBD1 (5 bases). V shed 1 base and J shed 5 bases, with 12 bases lying between them. The CDR3 is 14 residues long. The CDR3 sequence: CASSLGGSFDEQYF. DNA of the CDR3: TGTGCCAGCAGTTTAGGGGGCAGTTTTGACGAGCAGTACTTC.

The rearrangement uses TRBV7-2 and TRBJ2-1; D possibly corresponds to TRBD2 (6 bases). CDR3 length: 14 amino acids. V was shortened by 2 bases and J by 7 bases, with 12 bases between the two germline ends. CDR1 is SGHTA and CDR2 is FQGNSA in the germline V gene. CDR3 loop: CASSLSAGRNEQFF. DNA of the CDR3: TGTGCCAGCAGCTTAAGTGCAGGGAGGAATGAGCAGTTCTTC.

The chain couples TRBV27 to TRBJ1-1, with TRBD1 identical over 9 bases. J gave up 1 base and V 5 bases, and 11 bases lay outside the gene matches. The CDR3 runs 17 residues. Germline CDR1 MNHEY, CDR2 SMNVEV (reference sequence). Here the CDR3 DNA reads TGTGCCAGCAGTCTGACGGACAGGGGAAGGTGGAACACTGAAGCTTTCTTT. Translation gives CASSLTDRGRWNTEAFF.

A word on this clonotype: Germline and junction disagree at one end, which may indicate a read error. The chain combines TRBV28 with TRBJ2-7; possible D gene TRBD1, 6 bases. CDR3 size: 12 residues. Per germline, CDR1 MDHEN and CDR2 SYDVKM. DNA for the CDR3: TGTGCCACCAGTTTCAGGGGTTACGAGCAGTACTTC. Protein sequence: CATSFRGYEQYF.

This clonotype was counted ten times or more. The V and J genes are TRBV7-2 and TRBJ2-1; 9 positions agree with TRBD2. V lost 0 bases to trimming and J lost 7 bases; unmatched junction nucleotides: 4. Germline lookup yields CDR1 SGHTA and CDR2 FQGNSA. This CDR3 is built from 15 residues. This CDR3 is CASSLAASGINEQFF. The CDR3 DNA reads TGTGCCAGCAGCTTAGCGGCTAGCGGGATAAATGAGCAGTTCTTC. The full variable domain, in which reference TRBV7-2 and TRBJ2-1 provide the parts outside the CDR3, is GAGVSQSPSNKVTEKGKDVELRCDPISGHTALYWYRQSLGQGLEFLIYFQGNSAPDKSGLPSDRFSAERTGGSVSTLTIQRTQQEDSAVYLCASSLAASGINEQFFGPGTRLTVL.

This clonotype was seen ten or more times. This sequence joins TRBV7-2 and TRBJ2-7; 8 positions agree with TRBD2. Germline-derived CDR1 and CDR2 are SGHTA and FQGNSA. The CDR3 covers 17 residues. Losses at the gene ends were 1 base for V and 2 bases for J; bases not matched to a gene: 10. The CDR3 here is CASSLGVRAGVPYEQYF. DNA for the CDR3: TGTGCCAGCAGCTTAGGGGTAAGAGCGGGAGTTCCCTACGAGCAGTACTTC.

This clonotype was seen a few times. The rearrangement uses TRBV28 and TRBJ2-7, with D tentatively TRBD1 (6 bases). The germline V and J ends were trimmed by 3 bases and 3 bases, with 15 bases remaining between them. In germline, CDR1 is MDHEN, CDR2 SYDVKM. The CDR3 sequence is 15 residues long. CDR3: CASSFLGQGNYEQYF. CDR3 nucleotide sequence: TGTGCCAGCAGTTTTTTAGGCCAGGGGAACTACGAGCAGTACTTC.

This clonotype was detected many times. The rearrangement links TRBV12-3 or TRBV12-4 to TRBJ1-5; D possibly corresponds to TRBD1 (5 bases). The CDR3 runs to 12 residues. V was shortened by 3 bases and J by 5 bases, with 5 bases between the two germline ends. The CDR3 spells CASSLGDQPQHF. CDR3 in DNA: TGTGCCAGCAGTTTGGGGGATCAGCCCCAGCATTTT.

This clonotype was seen ten or more times. This chain connects TRBV3-1 to TRBJ2-3; D is possibly TRBD2 (6 bases). Germline V gives CDR1 LGHDT, CDR2 YNNKEL (reference sequence). Trimming left V 3 bases short and J 0 bases short, with 10 bases between. The CDR3 is made up of 15 amino acids. CDR3 bases: TGTGCCAGCAGCCACACTAGCCTAAGCACAGATACGCAGTATTTT. Translated, it gives CASSHTSLSTDTQYF.

V and J are TRBV4-3 and TRBJ2-7; TRBD2 aligns across 8 bases. With V trimmed by 0 bases and J by 4 bases, 5 bases remained unmatched. CDR3 length: 15 amino acids. Germline values: CDR1 LGHNA, CDR2 YSLEER. The CDR3 DNA sequence: TGCGCCAGCAGCCAAGATGGCGGGGGGATATACGAGCAGTACTTC. It codes for CASSQDGGGIYEQYF.

In regard to this clonotype: The CDR3 carries no conserved terminal phenylalanine or tryptophan, so it likely arises from a read error. The chain uses TRBV2 and TRBJ2-7; 9 bases align to TRBD2. The germline V gene has CDR1 SNHLY and CDR2 FYNNEI. J gave up 0 bases and V 5 bases, and 5 bases lay outside the gene matches. This CDR3 region has 15 residues. The CDR3 DNA reads TGTGCCAGCAGTATGCGACTAGCGGTCTCCTACGAGCAGTACCTC. It translates to CASSMRLAVSYEQYL.